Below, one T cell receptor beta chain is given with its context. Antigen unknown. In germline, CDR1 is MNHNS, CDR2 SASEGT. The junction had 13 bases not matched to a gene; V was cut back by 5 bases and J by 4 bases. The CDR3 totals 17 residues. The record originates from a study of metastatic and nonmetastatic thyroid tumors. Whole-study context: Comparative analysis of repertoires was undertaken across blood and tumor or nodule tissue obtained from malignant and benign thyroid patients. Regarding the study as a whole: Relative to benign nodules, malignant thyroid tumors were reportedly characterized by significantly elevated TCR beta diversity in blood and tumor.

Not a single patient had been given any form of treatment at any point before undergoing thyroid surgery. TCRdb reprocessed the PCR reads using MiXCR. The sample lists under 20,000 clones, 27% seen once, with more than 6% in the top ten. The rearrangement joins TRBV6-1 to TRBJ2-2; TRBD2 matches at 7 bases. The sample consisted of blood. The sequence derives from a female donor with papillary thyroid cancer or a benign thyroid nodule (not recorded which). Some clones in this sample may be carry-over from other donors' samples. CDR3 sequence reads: CASSMSPGGSVTGELFF. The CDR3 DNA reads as TGTGCCAGCAGTATGAGCCCTGGCGGGAGTGTCACCGGGGAGCTGTTTTTT.